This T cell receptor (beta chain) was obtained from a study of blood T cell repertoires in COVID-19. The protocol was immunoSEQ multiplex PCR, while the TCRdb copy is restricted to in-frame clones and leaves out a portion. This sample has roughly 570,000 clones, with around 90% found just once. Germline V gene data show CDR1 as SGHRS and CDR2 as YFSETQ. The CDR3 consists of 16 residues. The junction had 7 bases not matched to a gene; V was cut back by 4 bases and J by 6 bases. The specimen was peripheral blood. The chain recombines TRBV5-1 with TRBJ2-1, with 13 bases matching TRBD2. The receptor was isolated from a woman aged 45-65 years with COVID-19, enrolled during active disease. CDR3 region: CASSPMTSGGSNEQFF. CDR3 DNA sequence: TGCGCCAGCAGCCCGATGACTAGCGGGGGGTCCAATGAGCAGTTCTTC.